This is a list of T cell receptor beta chains from one sample in a study of human CD8 memory T cell subsets. TCRdb re-called the 5' RACE reads and shows each CDR3 protein once, DNA omitted. This sample's table has about 11,000 distinct CDR3 sequences. The source material was CD8+ T cells from PBMCs. Receptors were obtained from a human donor in good health. CDR3s include the opening cysteine and the closing phenylalanine or tryptophan. Each record gives: clone size, J gene, V gene, CDR3 protein. Clone size, where shown, is once, few, many, or a class for clones that have expanded.

>.|TRBJ1-1|TRBV7-3
CASSARGTEAFF
>.|TRBJ2-4|TRBV2
CASSEGERGLAKNIQYF
>.|TRBJ1-1|TRBV5-1
CASSLAGEAFF
>.|TRBJ2-7|TRBV29-1
CSVPIAGAAYEQYF
>.|TRBJ2-2|TRBV25-1
CATTGGFGTGELFF
>.|TRBJ2-7|TRBV6-5
CASSKGTGGTYEQYF
>.|TRBJ1-3|TRBV7-9
CASSSDRSSGNTIYF
>medium-sized|TRBJ2-1|TRBV7-9
CASSFSGRDYNEQFF
>.|TRBJ2-3|TRBV28
CASSFLGSTDTQYF
>medium-sized|TRBJ2-3|TRBV7-9
CASSFWDGGEPTDTQYF
>.|TRBJ2-1|TRBV27
CASSEGTALPNRQFF
>.|TRBJ2-1|TRBV9
CASSGLAGEQFF
>.|TRBJ2-5|TRBV7-6
CASRPTSGGGSQYF
>.|TRBJ1-2|TRBV11-2
CASSLEGNYGYTF
>.|TRBJ1-2|TRBV20-1
CSAKPPGDYGYTF
>.|TRBJ2-1|TRBV27
CASSIRTSRAYNEQFF
>medium-sized|TRBJ1-3|TRBV20-1
CSARGTLTQGSGNTIYF
>.|TRBJ2-7|TRBV4-1
CASSPPSGSPYEQYF
>.|TRBJ2-4|TRBV28
CASSLLAGGLSGSSIQYF
>.|TRBJ2-4|TRBV12-3/TRBV12-4
CASSLTLTKNIQYF
>.|TRBJ2-1|TRBV2
CASSERRVYNEQFF
>.|TRBJ2-7|TRBV27
CASSFGPGAGEQYF
>.|TRBJ2-7|TRBV28
CASSYPGGLGGEQYF
>.|TRBJ2-7|TRBV28
CASSPLGASGGAYEQYF
>.|TRBJ2-2|TRBV27
CASSLSGGSNTGELFF